This T cell receptor (beta chain) is from a study of technical replicates of blood from several donors. The assay was immunoSEQ multiplex PCR, and TCRdb's table has in-frame clones only and misses some. The table shows roughly 85,000 clones, with about 93% occurring only once. Germline assignment: CDR1 SGHVS and CDR2 FNYEAQ. The CDR3 has 17 amino acids. The V gene lost 0 bases and the J gene lost 2 bases, with 17 bases spanning the gap. The chain couples TRBV7-6 to TRBJ2-7, with a possible D match to TRBD1 (5 bases). Sequences were obtained from T cells isolated from PBMCs. This TCR was recovered from a human donor in good health. The CDR3 reads CASSLAPSMTVTYEQYF. The CDR3 nucleotides read TGTGCCAGCAGCTTAGCGCCGAGTATGACAGTCACCTACGAGCAGTACTTC.